This T cell receptor beta chain was recorded in a study of blood T cell repertoires in COVID-19. The V gene's germline CDR1 is MNHEY and CDR2 SVGAGI. The CDR3 is 15 amino acids. Trimming at V came to 0 bases and at J to 7 bases, leaving 3 bases not matched to a gene. How the authors handled the data: Reference gene primers were amplified, and this amplification served to estimate nucleated cell counts. The method was immunoSEQ multiplex PCR; TCRdb's version includes in-frame clones alone and lacks a portion of them. V and J calls and clone size are copied from that table; D and trimming were computed from the DNA. The data contain about 180,000 clones, around 86% of them singletons.

This TCR came from a woman in her 30s who had recovered from COVID-19. The sample taken for sequencing was PBMCs or T cells enriched from blood (not recorded which). This sequence joins TRBV6-5 and TRBJ2-7; 13 nucleotides agree with TRBD2. CDR3 nucleotides: TGTGCCAGCAGTTACTCGAAGACTAGCGGGAGGGAGCAGTACTTC. Translating it yields CASSYSKTSGREQYF.